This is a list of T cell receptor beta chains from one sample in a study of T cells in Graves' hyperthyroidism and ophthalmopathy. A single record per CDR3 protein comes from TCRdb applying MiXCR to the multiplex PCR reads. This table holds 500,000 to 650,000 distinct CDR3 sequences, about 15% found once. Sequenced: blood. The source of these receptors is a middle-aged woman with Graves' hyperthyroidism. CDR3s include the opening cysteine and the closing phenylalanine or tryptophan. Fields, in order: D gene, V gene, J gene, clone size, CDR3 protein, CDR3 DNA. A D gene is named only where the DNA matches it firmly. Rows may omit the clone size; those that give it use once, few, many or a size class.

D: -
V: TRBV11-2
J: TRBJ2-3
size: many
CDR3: CASSLGRGMGADTQYF
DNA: TGTGCCAGCAGCTTAGGCAGGGGAATGGGGGCAGATACGCAGTATTTT

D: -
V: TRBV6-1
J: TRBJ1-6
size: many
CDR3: CASTIMGGRGPGSSYNSPLHF
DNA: TGTGCCAGCACCATAATGGGGGGGCGCGGACCCGGAAGCTCCTATAATTCACCCCTCCACTTT

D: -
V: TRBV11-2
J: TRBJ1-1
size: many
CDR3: CASSLLQERNTEAFF
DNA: TGTGCCAGCAGCTTATTACAGGAGAGGAACACTGAAGCTTTCTTT

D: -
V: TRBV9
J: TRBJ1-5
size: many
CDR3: CASSAGVNQPQHF
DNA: TGTGCCAGCAGCGCAGGGGTGAATCAGCCCCAGCATTTT

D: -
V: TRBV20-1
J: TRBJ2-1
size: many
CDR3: CSARRSGRGTHNEQFF
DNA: TGCAGTGCTAGAAGATCAGGTCGGGGAACCCACAATGAGCAGTTCTTC

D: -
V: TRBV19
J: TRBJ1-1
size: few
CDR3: CASSTSKNTEAFF
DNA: TGTGCCAGTAGTACCTCAAAGAACACTGAAGCTTTCTTT

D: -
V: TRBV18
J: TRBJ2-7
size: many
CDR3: CASSRDVSYEQYF
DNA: TGTGCCAGCTCACGGGACGTTTCCTACGAGCAGTACTTC

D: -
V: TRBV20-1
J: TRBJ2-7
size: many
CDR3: CSAKLTGGNYEQYF
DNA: TGCAGTGCGAAGCTCACGGGCGGGAACTACGAGCAGTACTTC

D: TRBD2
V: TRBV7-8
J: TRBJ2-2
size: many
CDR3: CASSKWTSGTTGELFF
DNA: TGTGCCAGCAGCAAATGGACTAGCGGGACGACCGGGGAGCTGTTTTTT

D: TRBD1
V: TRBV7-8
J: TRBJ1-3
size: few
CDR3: CASSLMGQSSGNTIYF
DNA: TGTGCCAGCAGCTTAATGGGACAGAGCTCTGGAAACACCATATATTTT

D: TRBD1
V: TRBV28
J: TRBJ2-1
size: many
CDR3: CASSLADRSDNEQFF
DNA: TGTGCCAGCAGTTTAGCGGACAGGAGTGACAATGAGCAGTTCTTC

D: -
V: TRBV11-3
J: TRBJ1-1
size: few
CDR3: CASSLDHTGAEAFF
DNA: TGTGCCAGCAGCTTAGATCATACGGGGGCTGAAGCTTTCTTT

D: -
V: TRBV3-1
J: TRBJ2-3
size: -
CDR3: CASTGGDSTDTQYF
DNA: TGTGCCAGCACCGGGGGAGATAGCACAGATACGCAGTATTTT

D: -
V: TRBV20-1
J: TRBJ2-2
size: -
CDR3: CSASLDSNTGELFF
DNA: TGCAGTGCTAGTCTGGACTCCAACACCGGGGAGCTGTTTTTT

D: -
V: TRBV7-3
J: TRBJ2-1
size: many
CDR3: CASSSTPGLTYNEQFF
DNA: TGTGCCAGCAGCAGTACCCCCGGACTTACCTACAATGAGCAGTTCTTC

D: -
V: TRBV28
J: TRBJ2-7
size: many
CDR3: CASGSSVTTGEQYF
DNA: TGTGCCAGCGGATCCAGCGTGACCACGGGGGAGCAGTACTTC

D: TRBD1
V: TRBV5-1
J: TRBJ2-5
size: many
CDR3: CASSEGARETQYF
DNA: TGCGCCAGCAGCGAGGGGGCGCGGGAGACCCAGTACTTC

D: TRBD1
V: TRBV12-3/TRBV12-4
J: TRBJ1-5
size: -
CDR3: CASSTGTGTGNQPQHF
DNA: TGTGCCAGCAGTACCGGGACAGGGACAGGCAATCAGCCCCAGCATTTT

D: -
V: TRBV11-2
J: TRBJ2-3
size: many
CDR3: CASSLDGHGRAQYF
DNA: TGTGCCAGCAGCTTAGATGGACACGGTCGTGCGCAGTATTTT

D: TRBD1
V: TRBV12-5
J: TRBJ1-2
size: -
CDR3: CASGLGQAGAYGYTF
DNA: TGTGCTAGTGGGCTGGGACAGGCAGGGGCCTATGGCTACACCTTC

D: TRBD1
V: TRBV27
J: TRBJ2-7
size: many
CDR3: CASSLTGTGAVYEQYF
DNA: TGTGCCAGCAGTTTAACTGGGACAGGGGCGGTCTACGAGCAGTACTTC

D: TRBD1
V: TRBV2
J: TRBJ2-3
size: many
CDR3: CASRNDRGGSTDTQYF
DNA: TGTGCCAGCAGGAACGACAGGGGTGGGAGCACAGATACGCAGTATTTT

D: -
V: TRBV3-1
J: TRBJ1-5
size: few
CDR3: CASSQGPISNQPQHF
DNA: TGTGCCAGCAGCCAAGGGCCCATTAGCAATCAGCCCCAGCATTTT

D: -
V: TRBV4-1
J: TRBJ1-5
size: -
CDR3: CASSQLYNSNQPQHF
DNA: TGCGCCAGCAGCCAATTATATAATAGCAATCAGCCCCAGCATTTT

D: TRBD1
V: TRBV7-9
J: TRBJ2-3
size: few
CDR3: CASSLVGQGEFYSTDTQYF
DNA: TGTGCCAGCAGCTTAGTGGGACAGGGTGAATTCTATAGCACAGATACGCAGTATTTT

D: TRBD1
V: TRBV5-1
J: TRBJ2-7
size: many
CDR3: CASSQTTGDEQYF
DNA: TGCGCCAGCAGCCAGACGACAGGGGACGAGCAGTACTTC

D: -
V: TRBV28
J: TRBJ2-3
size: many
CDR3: CASSRQTGSDTQYF
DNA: TGTGCCAGCAGTAGGCAAACAGGGTCAGATACGCAGTATTTT

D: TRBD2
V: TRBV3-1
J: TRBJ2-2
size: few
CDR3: CASSHGLAGTNTGELFF
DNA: TGTGCCAGCAGTCACGGACTAGCGGGAACGAACACCGGGGAGCTGTTTTTT

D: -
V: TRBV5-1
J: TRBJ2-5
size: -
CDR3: CASSLAERPQETQYF
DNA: TGCGCCAGCAGCTTGGCGGAAAGGCCCCAAGAGACCCAGTACTTC

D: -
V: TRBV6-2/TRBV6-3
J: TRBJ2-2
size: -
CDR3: CAGSRDRTGELFF
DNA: TGTGCCGGCAGTCGAGACCGCACCGGGGAGCTGTTTTTT

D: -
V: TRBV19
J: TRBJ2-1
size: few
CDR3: CANSIGRKRMTYNEQFF
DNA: TGTGCCAATAGTATAGGGCGAAAGCGCATGACCTACAATGAGCAGTTCTTC

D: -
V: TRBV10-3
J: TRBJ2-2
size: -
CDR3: CAISEAPGELFF
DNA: TGTGCCATCTCGGAGGCCCCCGGGGAGCTGTTTTTT

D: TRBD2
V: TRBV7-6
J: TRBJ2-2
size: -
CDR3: CASSFLAGETNTGELFF
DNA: TGTGCCAGCAGCTTCCTAGCGGGAGAAACTAACACCGGGGAGCTGTTTTTT

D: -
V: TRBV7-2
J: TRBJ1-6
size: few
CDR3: CASSLDSVASPLHF
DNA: TGTGCCAGCAGCTTAGACTCGGTGGCCTCACCCCTCCACTTT

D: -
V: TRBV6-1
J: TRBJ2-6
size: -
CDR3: CASSEPPRYRPGANVLTF
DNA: TGTGCCAGCAGTGAACCGCCCAGGTACCGCCCTGGGGCCAACGTCCTGACTTTC

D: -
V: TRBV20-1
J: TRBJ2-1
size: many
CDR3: CSARDLSGSSYNEQFF
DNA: TGCAGTGCTAGAGATCTGAGCGGAAGCTCCTACAATGAGCAGTTCTTC

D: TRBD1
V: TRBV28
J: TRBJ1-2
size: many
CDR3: CASSSIRTGNYGYTF
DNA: TGTGCCAGCAGTTCGATACGGACAGGGAACTATGGCTACACCTTC

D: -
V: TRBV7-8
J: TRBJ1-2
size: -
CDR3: CASSLGAGRAYGYTF
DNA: TGTGCCAGCAGCTTAGGTGCAGGGCGCGCCTATGGCTACACCTTC

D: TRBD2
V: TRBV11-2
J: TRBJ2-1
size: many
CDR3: CASSLGGLGFEQFF
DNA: TGTGCCAGCAGCTTAGGTGGACTAGGTTTTGAGCAGTTCTTC

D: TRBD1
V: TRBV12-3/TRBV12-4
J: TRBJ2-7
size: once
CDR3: CVSSPTGGYEQYF
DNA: TGTGTCAGCAGCCCCACAGGGGGCTACGAGCAGTACTTC

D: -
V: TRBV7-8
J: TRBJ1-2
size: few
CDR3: CASSLEKGDYGYTF
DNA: TGTGCCAGCAGCTTGGAGAAAGGGGACTATGGCTACACCTTC

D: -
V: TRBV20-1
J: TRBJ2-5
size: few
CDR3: CSARGSLTDSPETQYF
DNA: TGCAGTGCTAGAGGGAGTCTGACCGACTCTCCGGAGACCCAGTACTTC

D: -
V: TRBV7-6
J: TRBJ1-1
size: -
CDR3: CASSSPQGGHLNTEAFF
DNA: TGTGCCAGCAGCTCCCCCCAAGGGGGACACCTGAACACTGAAGCTTTCTTT

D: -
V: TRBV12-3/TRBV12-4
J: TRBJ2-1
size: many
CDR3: CASSFYGGRPYNEQFF
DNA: TGTGCCAGCAGTTTCTATGGCGGCCGCCCCTACAATGAGCAGTTCTTC

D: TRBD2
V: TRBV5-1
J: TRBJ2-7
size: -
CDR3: CASRPGTGLAGEYEQYF
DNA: TGCGCCAGCAGACCTGGTACGGGACTAGCGGGAGAATACGAGCAGTACTTC

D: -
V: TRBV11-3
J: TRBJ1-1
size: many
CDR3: CASSLRGGTELNTEAFF
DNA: TGTGCCAGCAGCTTGAGGGGCGGTACAGAATTGAACACTGAAGCTTTCTTT

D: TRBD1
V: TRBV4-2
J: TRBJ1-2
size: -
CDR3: CASSQEARGTYGYTF
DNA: TGTGCCAGCAGCCAAGAGGCCAGGGGGACCTATGGCTACACCTTC

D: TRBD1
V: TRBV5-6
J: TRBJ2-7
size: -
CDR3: CASSQTTGTGRQYF
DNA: TGTGCCAGCAGCCAGACAACCGGGACAGGGAGGCAGTACTTC

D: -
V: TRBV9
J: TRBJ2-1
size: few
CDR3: CASTRDPAYNEQFF
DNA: TGTGCCAGCACCAGGGACCCTGCCTACAATGAGCAGTTCTTC

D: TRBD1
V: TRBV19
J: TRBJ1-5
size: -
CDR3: CASSFIRDRGQPQHF
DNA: TGTGCCAGTAGTTTCATCCGGGACAGGGGTCAGCCCCAGCATTTT

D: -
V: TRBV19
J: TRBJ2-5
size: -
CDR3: CASSIEGGGFTLQETQYF
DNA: TGTGCCAGTAGTATCGAAGGCGGTGGGTTCACCCTCCAAGAGACCCAGTACTTC

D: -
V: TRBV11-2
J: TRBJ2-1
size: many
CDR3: CASSLELEQFF
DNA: TGTGCCAGCAGCTTAGAGTTGGAGCAGTTCTTC

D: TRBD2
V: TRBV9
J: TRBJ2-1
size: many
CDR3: CASSVVPTGAGGPVEQFF
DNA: TGTGCCAGCAGCGTAGTGCCCACCGGGGCGGGAGGGCCAGTTGAGCAGTTCTTC

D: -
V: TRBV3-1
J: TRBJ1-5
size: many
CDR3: CASSQDFRQPQHF
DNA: TGTGCCAGCAGCCAAGATTTCCGGCAGCCCCAGCATTTT

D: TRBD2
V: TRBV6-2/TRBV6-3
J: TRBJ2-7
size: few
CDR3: CASSYTGRADEQYF
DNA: TGTGCCAGCAGTTACACCGGGAGGGCTGACGAGCAGTACTTC

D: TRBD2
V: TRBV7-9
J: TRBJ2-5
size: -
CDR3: CASSHRTSGQETQYF
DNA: TGTGCCAGCAGCCACAGGACTAGCGGACAAGAGACCCAGTACTTC

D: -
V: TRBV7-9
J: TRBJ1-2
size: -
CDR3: CASSLAQTPNYGYTF
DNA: TGTGCCAGCAGCTTAGCGCAAACACCAAACTATGGCTACACCTTC

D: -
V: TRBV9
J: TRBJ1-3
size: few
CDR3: CASSVDTLDTIYF
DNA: TGTGCCAGCAGCGTAGACACGTTGGACACCATATATTTT

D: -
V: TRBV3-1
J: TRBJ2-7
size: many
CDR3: CASSPTWQGSNEQYF
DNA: TGTGCCAGCAGTCCTACCTGGCAGGGTAGCAACGAGCAGTACTTC